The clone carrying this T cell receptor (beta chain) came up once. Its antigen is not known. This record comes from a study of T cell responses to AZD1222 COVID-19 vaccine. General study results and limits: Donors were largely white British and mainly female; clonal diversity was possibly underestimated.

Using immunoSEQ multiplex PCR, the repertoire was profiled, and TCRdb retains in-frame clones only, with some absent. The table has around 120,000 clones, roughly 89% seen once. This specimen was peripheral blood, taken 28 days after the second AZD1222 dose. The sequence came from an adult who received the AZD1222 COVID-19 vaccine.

The chain's CDR3 is CSVEDRGQGFIYEQYF. The CDR3 DNA sequence: TGCAGCGTTGAAGATAGGGGACAGGGATTCATCTACGAGCAGTACTTC. V usage is TRBV29-1 and J usage is TRBJ2-7; 9 nucleotides agree with TRBD1. V shed 0 bases and J 3 bases; nucleotides not matched to a gene: 9. The germline V gene has CDR1 SQVTM and CDR2 ANQGSEA. The CDR3 covers 16 residues.